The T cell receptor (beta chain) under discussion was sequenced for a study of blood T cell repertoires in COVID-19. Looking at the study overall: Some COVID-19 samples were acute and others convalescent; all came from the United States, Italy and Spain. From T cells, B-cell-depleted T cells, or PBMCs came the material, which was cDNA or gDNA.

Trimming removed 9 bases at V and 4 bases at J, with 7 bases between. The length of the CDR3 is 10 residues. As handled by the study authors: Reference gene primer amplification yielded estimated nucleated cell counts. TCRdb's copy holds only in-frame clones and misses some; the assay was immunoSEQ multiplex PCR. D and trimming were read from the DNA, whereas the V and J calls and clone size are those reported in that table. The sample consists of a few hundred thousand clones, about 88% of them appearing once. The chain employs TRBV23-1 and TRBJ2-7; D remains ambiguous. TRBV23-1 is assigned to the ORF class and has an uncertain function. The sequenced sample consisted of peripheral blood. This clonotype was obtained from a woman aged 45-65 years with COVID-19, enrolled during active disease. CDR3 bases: TGCGCCAGGATCGGTTACGAGCAGTACGTC. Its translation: CARIGYEQYV.